The 16 T cell receptor beta chains in this list originate from one sample, sequenced in a study of T cells in Graves' hyperthyroidism and ophthalmopathy. RNA transcripts provided the source from which TCR beta CDR3 regions were amplified. A first-round RT-PCR of the TCR CDR3 used the HTBI primer set. TCRdb independently ran MiXCR on the multiplex PCR reads; one entry per CDR3 protein. Found here are more than 550,000 distinct CDR3 sequences, just under 45% of them singletons; the top ten hold less than 8.5%. The sample comprised peripheral blood or thyroid tissue (not recorded which). These TCRs come from an adult man with Graves' disease, either hyperthyroidism or ophthalmopathy (not recorded which).

Many counts were recorded for this clonotype. The chain links TRBV3-1 to TRBJ1-2, with 8 bases that match TRBD1. With V trimmed by 3 bases and J by 4 bases, 4 bases remained unmatched. This CDR3 is 14 amino acids long. CDR1 is LGHDT and CDR2 is YNNKEL in the germline V gene (reference sequence). This CDR3 reads CASSHGQGLYGYTF. DNA of the CDR3: TGTGCCAGCAGCCACGGACAGGGCCTCTATGGCTACACCTTC.

This clonotype was recorded many times. The chain has TRBV2 and TRBJ1-4; D gene unclear. Deletions cut 5 bases from V and 4 bases from J, with 2 bases between. Looked up from germline, CDR1 is SNHLY and CDR2 is FYNNEI. The CDR3 length is 11 residues. The CDR3 DNA sequence: TGTGCCAGCAGTAATAATGAAAAACTGTTTTTT. Protein sequence: CASSNNEKLFF.

This sequence joins TRBV19 and TRBJ1-2; 11 nucleotides match TRBD1. The junction had 9 bases not matched to a gene; V was cut back by 10 bases and J by 8 bases. Germline lookup yields CDR1 LNHDA and CDR2 SQIVND (reference sequence). The CDR3 totals 13 residues. CDR3 sequence reads: CATLGQGAKGYTF. The CDR3 DNA is TGTGCCACCTTAGGACAGGGGGCAAAGGGCTACACCTTC.

Note on this clonotype: One end of the junction does not line up with germline, which may come from a read error. The gene calls are TRBV5-1 and TRBJ1-1; D is possibly TRBD1 (5 bases). Germline V gene lookup returns CDR1 SGHRS and CDR2 YFSETQ. There are 11 residues in the CDR3. The CDR3 coding sequence is TGCGCCAGCGGCTTGGGCCAGGGCGCTTTCTTT. Translated: CASGLGQGAFF.

The J gene is TRBJ1-5, the V gene TRBV15; TRBD1 aligns across 8 bases. The CDR3 totals 14 residues. CDR1 and CDR2 from the germline V gene are LNHNV and YYDKDF (reference sequence). This chain's CDR3 is CARGKQGGSQPQHF. Written as DNA, the CDR3 is TGTGCTAGAGGAAAACAGGGGGGTAGTCAGCCCCAGCATTTT.

This clonotype appeared many times. V usage is TRBV29-1 and J usage is TRBJ2-7; no clear D. CDR3 length equals 13 residues. Trimming shortened V by 6 bases and J by 0 bases, and 12 bases separated the two germline ends. In germline, CDR1 is SQVTM, CDR2 ANQGSEA. In DNA form, the CDR3 reads TGCAGCGTCTCGGACGCTAGCTCCTACGAGCAGTACTTC. This codes for CSVSDASSYEQYF.

This clonotype occurred many times. The chain employs TRBV12-3 or TRBV12-4 and TRBJ1-4, with D tentatively TRBD1 (5 bases). CDR3 size: 13 residues. The V gene lost 7 bases and the J gene lost 3 bases, with 9 bases spanning the gap. The DNA for the CDR3 is TGTGCCAGCACGACAGCTCCTAATGAAAAACTGTTTTTT. Its translation is CASTTAPNEKLFF.

The J gene is TRBJ2-5, the V gene TRBV18; possibly TRBD1 for D (6 bases). CDR1 and CDR2 (germline): KGHSH, LQKENI. V was shortened by 1 base and J by 1 base, with 7 bases between the two germline ends. The CDR3 contains 14 residues. CDR3 in amino acids: CASSPLRGQETQYF. CDR3 DNA sequence: TGTGCCAGCTCACCACTCAGGGGCCAAGAGACCCAGTACTTC.

This clonotype was detected once. Germline is not matched at one junction end, which may reflect a read error. The CDR3 DNA sequence: TGTGCCAGCTTTGTCGTGGACGGGATTTCCTTC. Translated, it gives CASFVVDGISF. The rearrangement links TRBV25-1 to TRBJ1-2, with D uncertain. This CDR3 comprises 11 residues. CDR1 MGHDK and CDR2 SYGVNS come from the germline V gene.

This clonotype was recorded at least ten times. The chain joins TRBV5-1 to TRBJ1-2; D not resolved. The V gene lost 0 bases and the J gene lost 4 bases, with 10 bases spanning the gap. This CDR3 comprises 14 residues. Germline CDR1 reads SGHRS; CDR2 reads YFSETQ. The DNA for the CDR3 is TGCGCCAGCAGCTTGGGGAACGCTGCCTATGGCTACACCTTC. Protein sequence: CASSLGNAAYGYTF.

The chain links TRBV18 to TRBJ1-6; perhaps TRBD1 as D (6 bases). This CDR3 contains 17 residues. Germline V gene lookup returns CDR1 KGHSH and CDR2 LQKENI. The V end lost 2 bases, the J end lost 7 bases, and 18 bases lay between the germline ends. The CDR3 is CASSPRETGAINSPLHF. CDR3 nucleotides: TGTGCCAGCTCACCAAGGGAGACGGGGGCCATCAATTCACCCCTCCACTTT.

This clonotype was detected once. The germline gene is not matched at one end of the junction; a read error may be the cause. This rearrangement joins TRBV15 to TRBJ2-7; TRBD2 might be the D (7 bases). In germline, CDR1 is LNHNV, CDR2 YYDKDF (reference sequence). The CDR3 loop spans 16 amino acids. The CDR3 protein is CAASSHSLSGDYDQYF. CDR3 DNA sequence: TGTGCCGCCAGCAGCCACTCTCTTTCAGGGGACTACGATCAGTACTTC.

In its sample, this clonotype was seen a few times. The CDR3: CASSRARFAYEQYF. The CDR3 DNA reads TGTGCCAGTAGTCGTGCTAGGTTCGCCTACGAGCAGTACTTC. The gene calls are TRBV7-9 and TRBJ2-7; D gene ambiguous. The CDR3 runs to 14 residues. Deletions cut 9 bases from V and 2 bases from J, with 17 bases between. Germline CDR1 is SEHNR and CDR2 is FQNEAQ (reference sequence). The full variable domain, in which reference TRBV7-9 and TRBJ2-7 provide the parts outside the CDR3, is DTGVSQNPRHKITKRGQNVTFRCDPISEHNRLYWYRQTLGQGPEFLTYFQNEAQLEKSRLLSDRFSAERPKGSFSTLEIQRTEQGDSAMYLCASSRARFAYEQYFGPGTRLTVT.

The sample holds a few counts of this clonotype. V and J are TRBV6-5 and TRBJ1-1; no clear D gene. The CDR3 has 14 residues. CDR1 is MNHEY and CDR2 is SVGAGI in the germline V gene. V was cut by 7 bases and J by 0 bases, with 12 bases left in between. In DNA, the CDR3 is TGTGCCAGCACCTCCCTGGTAGTGAACACTGAAGCTTTCTTT. Its translation: CASTSLVVNTEAFF.

On this clonotype: It is likely a read error, because the conserved phenylalanine at the end of the CDR3 is missing. The chain joins TRBV7-2 to TRBJ1-1, with D unclear. Germline CDR1 SGHTA, CDR2 FQGNSA. This CDR3 spans 18 amino acids. V was cut by 2 bases and J by 0 bases, with 19 bases left in between. CDR3 sequence reads: CASSLSMPNGLLNTEAFL. CDR3 sequence (DNA): TGTGCCAGCAGCTTATCGATGCCGAACGGCCTTCTGAACACTGAAGCTTTCCTT.

This clonotype came up many times. Here the CDR3 reads CASGRGLDTEAFF. CDR3 sequence (DNA): TGTGCCAGCGGTCGGGGGCTGGACACTGAAGCTTTCTTT. The gene calls are TRBV10-3 and TRBJ1-1, with D perhaps TRBD1 (6 bases). This CDR3 contains 13 residues. Trimming left V 10 bases short and J 3 bases short, with 15 bases between. Looked up from germline, CDR1 is ENHRY and CDR2 is SYGVKD.